This entry features one T cell receptor (beta chain) sequence. Authors' analysis steps: For nucleated cells, counts were estimated from reference gene primer amplification. TCRdb keeps only in-frame clones here, not all; method: immunoSEQ multiplex PCR. The V and J calls and clone size were taken over from that table, and D and trimming were inferred from the DNA. The top ten hold approximately 2% of the sample, which has approximately 270,000 clones, about 90% seen once. All enrollees were about 18 to 90 years old and from around 25 US areas. Participant-reported clinical history was the basis for cohort assignment. This sample is drawn from a study of blood T cell repertoires in COVID-19. At the level of the study: The analysed material was cDNA or gDNA that came from T cells, B-cell-depleted T cells, or PBMCs.

The CDR3 is made up of 14 amino acids. Trimming cost V 7 bases and J 2 bases, with 12 bases left between them. The germline CDR1 and CDR2 sequences are SNHLY and FYNNEI. The receptor was isolated from an older woman who had recovered from COVID-19. V is TRBV2 and J is TRBJ2-1, with a tentative D call TRBD1 (5 bases). The sample comprised PBMCs or T cells enriched from blood (not recorded which). The CDR3 is CASTRGRAYNEQFF. The CDR3 nucleotides read TGTGCCAGCACTAGGGGTAGAGCCTACAATGAGCAGTTCTTC.